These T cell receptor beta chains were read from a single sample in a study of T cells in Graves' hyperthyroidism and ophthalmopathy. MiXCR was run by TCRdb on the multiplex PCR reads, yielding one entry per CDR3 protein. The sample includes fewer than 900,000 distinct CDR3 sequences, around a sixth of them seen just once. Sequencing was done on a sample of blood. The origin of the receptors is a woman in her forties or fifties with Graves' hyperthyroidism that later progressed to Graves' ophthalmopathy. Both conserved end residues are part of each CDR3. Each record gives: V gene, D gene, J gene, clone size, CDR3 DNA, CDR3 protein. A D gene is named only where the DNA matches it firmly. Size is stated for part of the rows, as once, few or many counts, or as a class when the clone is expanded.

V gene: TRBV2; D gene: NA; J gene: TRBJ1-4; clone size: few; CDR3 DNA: TGTGCCAGCACTGGATCGGGACTGATTAATGAAAAACTGTTTTTT; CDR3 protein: CASTGSGLINEKLFF
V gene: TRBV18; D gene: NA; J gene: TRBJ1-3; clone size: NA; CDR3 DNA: TGTGCCAGCTCACCAATGGGTAAAGGTGGCTCTGGAAACACCATATATTTT; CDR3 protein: CASSPMGKGGSGNTIYF
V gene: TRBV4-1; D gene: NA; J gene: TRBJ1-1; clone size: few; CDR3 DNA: TGCGCCAGCAGCCAAGAGGGGATATTGAACACTGAAGCTTTCTTT; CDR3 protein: CASSQEGILNTEAFF
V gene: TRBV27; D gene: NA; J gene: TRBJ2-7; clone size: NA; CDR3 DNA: TGTGCCAGCAGTCCAAGGGGGGCGCGGGTCGAGCAGTACTTC; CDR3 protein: CASSPRGARVEQYF
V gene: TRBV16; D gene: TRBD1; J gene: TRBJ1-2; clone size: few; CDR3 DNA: TGTGCCAGCAGACCTGGACAGGTTGGGGGCTACACCTTC; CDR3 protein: CASRPGQVGGYTF
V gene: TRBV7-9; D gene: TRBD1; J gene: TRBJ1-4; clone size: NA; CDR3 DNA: TGTGCCAGCAGCACTAACAGGGGTTTGAATGAAAAACTGTTTTTT; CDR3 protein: CASSTNRGLNEKLFF
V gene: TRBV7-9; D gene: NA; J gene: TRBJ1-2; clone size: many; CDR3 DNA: TGTGCCAGCAGCTCTAGGACACATTATGGCTACACCTTC; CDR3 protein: CASSSRTHYGYTF
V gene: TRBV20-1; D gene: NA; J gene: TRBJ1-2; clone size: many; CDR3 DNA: TGCAGTGCTAGGGCGGGGAGGGAGCTGTATGGCTACACCTTC; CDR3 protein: CSARAGRELYGYTF
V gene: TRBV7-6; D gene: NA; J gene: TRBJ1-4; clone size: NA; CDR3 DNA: TGTGCCAGCACCGGGTCGCCGGGGTCTACTAATGAAAAACTGTTTTTT; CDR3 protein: CASTGSPGSTNEKLFF
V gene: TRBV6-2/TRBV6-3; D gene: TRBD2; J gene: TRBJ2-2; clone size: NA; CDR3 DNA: TGTGCCAGCAGTTACACGCCTAGCGGGGGGGCCGAGGCCGGGGAGCTGTTTTTT; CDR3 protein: CASSYTPSGGAEAGELFF
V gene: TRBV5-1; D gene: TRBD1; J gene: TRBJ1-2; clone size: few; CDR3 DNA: TGCGCCAGCAGCTTGGAAGGGGGCCGATCTAACTATGGCTACACCTTC; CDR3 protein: CASSLEGGRSNYGYTF
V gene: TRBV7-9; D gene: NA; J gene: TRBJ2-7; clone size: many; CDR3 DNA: TGTGCCAGCAGCTTAGAGGACTACGAGCAGTACTTC; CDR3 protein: CASSLEDYEQYF
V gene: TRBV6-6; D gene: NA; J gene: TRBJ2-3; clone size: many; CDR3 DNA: TGTGCCAGCAGTTACTCGACGGGGGCTACAGATACGCAGTATTTT; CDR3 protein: CASSYSTGATDTQYF
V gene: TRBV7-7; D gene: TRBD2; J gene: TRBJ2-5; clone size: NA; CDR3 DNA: TGTGCTAGCAGGAAGCTTAGCGGGGGTTCCTCCTACCAAGAGACCCAGTACTTC; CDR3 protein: CASRKLSGGSSYQETQYF
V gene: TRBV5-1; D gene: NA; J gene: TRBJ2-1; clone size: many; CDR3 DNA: TGCGCCAGCAGCTTGGCCGGCTCGGAGTACAATGAGCAGTTCTTC; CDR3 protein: CASSLAGSEYNEQFF
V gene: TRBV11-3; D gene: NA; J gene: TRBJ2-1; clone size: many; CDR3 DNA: TGTGCCAGCAGCGCCGGGACGGAACCAGGTGAGCAGTTCTTC; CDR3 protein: CASSAGTEPGEQFF
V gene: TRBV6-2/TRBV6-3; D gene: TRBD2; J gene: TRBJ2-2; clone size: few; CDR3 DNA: TGTGCCCACGGGGGGGCGAACACCGGGGAGCTGTTTTTT; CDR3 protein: CAHGGANTGELFF
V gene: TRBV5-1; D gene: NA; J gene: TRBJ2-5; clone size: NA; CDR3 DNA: TGCGCCAGCAGCTTCTTCCCAGGAAAAGAGACCCAGTACTTC; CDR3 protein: CASSFFPGKETQYF
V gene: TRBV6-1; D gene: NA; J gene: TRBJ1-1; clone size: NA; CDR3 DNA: TGTGCCAGCAGGTCACCCGGGTATTCGAACACTGAAGCTTTCTTT; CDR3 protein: CASRSPGYSNTEAFF
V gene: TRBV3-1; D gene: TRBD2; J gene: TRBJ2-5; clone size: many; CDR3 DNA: TGTGCCAGCAGCCCGATCTCGACTAGCGGGGGGGCGGAGACCCAGTACTTC; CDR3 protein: CASSPISTSGGAETQYF
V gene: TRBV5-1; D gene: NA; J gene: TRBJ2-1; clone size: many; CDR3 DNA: TGCGCCAGCAAATCGAATACCGGTCAACACAATGAGCAGTTCTTC; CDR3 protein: CASKSNTGQHNEQFF
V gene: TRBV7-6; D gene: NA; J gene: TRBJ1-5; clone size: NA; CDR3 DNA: TGTGCCAGCAGCCCAGCAGGGTTTGGCTCGCCCCAGCATTTT; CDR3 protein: CASSPAGFGSPQHF
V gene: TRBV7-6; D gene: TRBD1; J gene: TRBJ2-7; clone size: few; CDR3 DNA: TGTGCCAGCAGCCCCGACAGGGTGGAACTGGACGAGCAGTACTTC; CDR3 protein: CASSPDRVELDEQYF
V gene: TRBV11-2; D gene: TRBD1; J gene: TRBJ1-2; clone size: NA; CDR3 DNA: TGTGCCAGCTCGATGGGACAGGGGGTGGGCTATGGCTACACCTTC; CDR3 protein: CASSMGQGVGYGYTF
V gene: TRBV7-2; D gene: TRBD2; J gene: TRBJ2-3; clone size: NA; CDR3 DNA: TGTGTCAGCATCCGGGACTACACAGATACGCAGTATTTT; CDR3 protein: CVSIRDYTDTQYF
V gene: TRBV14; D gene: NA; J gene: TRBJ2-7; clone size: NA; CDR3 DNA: TGTGCCAGCAGCCAAGAAGGGACCCGGAGGTCCTACGAGCAGTACTTC; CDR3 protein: CASSQEGTRRSYEQYF
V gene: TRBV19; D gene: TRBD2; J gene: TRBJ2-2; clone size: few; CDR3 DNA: TGTGCCAGTAGTCTAGCGGGGGGCTCGAACACCGGGGAGCTGTTTTTT; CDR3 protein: CASSLAGGSNTGELFF
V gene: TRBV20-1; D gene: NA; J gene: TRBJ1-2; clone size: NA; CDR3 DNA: TGCAGTGCTATCGGAGACTTCAACTATGGCTACACCTTC; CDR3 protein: CSAIGDFNYGYTF